Described below is a single T cell receptor beta chain sequence and its context. This entry comes from a study of T-cell memory formation after mild COVID-19. TCRdb reprocessed the 5' RACE reads via MiXCR and lists one record per CDR3 protein. The profile shows about 290,000 distinct CDR3 sequences, approximately 16% of them singletons. V dropped 0 bases and J dropped 0 bases, with 12 bases sitting between them. This CDR3 is 16 amino acids long. In germline, CDR1 is SGHRS, CDR2 YFSETQ. Sequencing was performed on PBMCs or a T cell subset sorted from them (not recorded which). The receptor was isolated from a man between 18 and 35 years old who had mild COVID-19 (a few samples of this study predate the infection). Cell type and time point are not known. The chain carries TRBV5-1 and TRBJ1-1; perhaps TRBD1 as D (5 bases). CDR3 sequence reads: CASSLAGQTLNTEAFF. The CDR3 nucleotides read TGCGCCAGCAGCTTGGCCGGACAAACCTTGAACACTGAAGCTTTCTTT.